These 15 T cell receptor beta chains originate from one sample sequenced in a study of blood T cells in healthy people across ages. The second PCR ran roughly 6 to 11 cycles with a sample-barcoded 5' primer and J-beta primers. Each CDR3 protein gets one entry after TCRdb re-called the 5' RACE reads with MiXCR. The sample has about 1.4 million distinct CDR3 sequences; approximately 59% are singletons. Sequenced input: blood. The receptors shown here come from a man aged 18-30 years in good health.

This rearrangement joins TRBV7-6 to TRBJ2-5, with 10 nucleotides matching TRBD2. The germline gives CDR1 SGHVS, CDR2 FNYEAQ. The trim removed 5 bases at V and 3 bases at J, leaving 12 bases unmatched. The CDR3 extends over 17 amino acids. The CDR3 DNA sequence: TGTGCCAGCAGCAGAAAGCGGGGGGGCCCGATAGAAGAGACCCAGTACTTC. Its translation is CASSRKRGGPIEETQYF.

V is TRBV10-2 and J is TRBJ2-1, with D tentatively TRBD1 or TRBD2 (6 bases each). V was clipped by 10 bases and J by 7 bases, with 14 bases between them. This CDR3 region has 12 residues. Germline assignment: CDR1 WSHSY and CDR2 SAAADI. CDR3 nucleotide sequence: TGCGCCACCGAAGGAGGGGGTAATGAGCAGTTCTTC. Amino acid sequence: CATEGGGNEQFF.

The V and J genes are TRBV19 and TRBJ2-7, with TRBD1 matching 8 bases. CDR1 and CDR2 from the germline V gene are LNHDA and SQIVND (reference sequence). The J segment lost 2 bases and the V segment lost 3 bases, leaving 6 bases of the junction unmatched. The CDR3 is made up of 15 amino acids. CDR3 sequence reads: CASSIGGTGPYEQYF. The CDR3 nucleotides read TGTGCCAGTAGTATCGGTGGGACAGGACCCTACGAGCAGTACTTC. Drawing the rest from reference TRBV19 and TRBJ2-7, the complete variable domain is DGGITQSPKYLFRKEGQNVTLSCEQNLNHDAMYWYRQDPGQGLRLIYYSQIVNDFQKGDIAEGYSVSREKKESFPLTVTSAQKNPTAFYLCASSIGGTGPYEQYFGPGTRLTVT.

The rearrangement links TRBV4-1 to TRBJ1-1; D is ambiguous. Looked up from germline, CDR1 is MGHRA and CDR2 is YSYEKL. V lost 8 bases and J lost 0, with 13 bases in between. CDR3 length: 14 amino acids. The CDR3 loop is CASAQPGLNTEAFF. The DNA of the CDR3 is TGCGCCAGCGCCCAGCCTGGGCTGAACACTGAAGCTTTCTTT.

This chain uses TRBV18 with TRBJ2-4; D gene ambiguous. Germline loops: CDR1 KGHSH, CDR2 LQKENI. The length of the CDR3 is 15 residues. V shed 0 bases and J shed 0 bases, with 6 bases lying between them. CDR3 DNA: TGTGCCAGCTCACCACCGGGTCAAGCCAAAAACATTCAGTACTTC. Its protein is CASSPPGQAKNIQYF.

The V gene is TRBV20-1, the J gene TRBJ2-7; D unresolved. The CDR3 contains 13 residues. CDR1 and CDR2 from the germline V gene are DFQATT and SNEGSKA (reference sequence). V was trimmed by 4 bases and J by 3 bases, leaving 13 bases between them. Here the CDR3 reads CSAKGPLGYEQYF. The DNA of the CDR3 is TGCAGTGCTAAAGGGCCCTTGGGCTACGAGCAGTACTTC.

This clonotype has a handful of counts. The V gene is TRBV28, the J gene TRBJ2-4; D unresolved. Gene TRBJ2-7 matches the end of the DNA better, so the J call may be wrong. CDR1 is MDHEN and CDR2 is SYDVKM in the germline V gene. CDR3 length equals 11 residues. CDR3 region: CASSLEAEQYF. DNA of the CDR3: TGTGCCAGCAGTTTGGAAGCCGAGCAGTACTTC.

The chain carries TRBV20-1 and TRBJ2-7; possibly TRBD1 or TRBD2 for D (5 bases each). The J call may not be correct, given that the DNA end is closer to TRBJ2-1. Looked up from germline, CDR1 is DFQATT and CDR2 is SNEGSKA (reference sequence). This CDR3 is 15 amino acids long. CDR3 sequence reads: CSAEPAQGVGDEQFF. DNA of the CDR3: TGCAGTGCCGAGCCGGCACAAGGGGTGGGGGATGAGCAGTTCTTC.

CDR3 protein: CASSSRDKGTDTQYF. CDR3 bases: TGTGCCAGCAGCTCCCGGGACAAGGGCACAGATACGCAGTATTTT. The chain is built from TRBV6-5 and TRBJ2-3; perhaps TRBD1 as D (6 bases). Trimming removed 6 bases from V and 1 base from J, with 14 bases in between. Looked up from germline, CDR1 is MNHEY and CDR2 is SVGAGI. This CDR3 spans 15 amino acids.

The chain couples TRBV7-9 to TRBJ2-3; no reliable D call. The ends were cut back, 1 base at V and 0 bases at J, with 5 bases in the middle. The CDR3 sequence is 14 residues long. CDR1 and CDR2 (germline): SEHNR, FQNEAQ (reference sequence). The CDR3 DNA is TGTGCCAGCAGCTTAGAATTGAGCACAGATACGCAGTATTTT. Translated, it gives CASSLELSTDTQYF.

The chain carries TRBV11-2 and TRBJ1-2; TRBD1 matches at 12 bases. Germline CDR1 reads SGHAT; CDR2 reads FQNNGV. V lost 5 bases to trimming and J lost 13 bases; unmatched junction nucleotides: 5. This CDR3 is built from 12 residues. The CDR3, as DNA: TGTGCCAGCAGCCTGGGACAGGGGGCAGGCACCTTC. It encodes CASSLGQGAGTF.

This clonotype has more than one count but fewer than ten. The germline gene is not matched at one end of the junction; a read error may be the cause. The gene calls are TRBV7-7 and TRBJ2-5; the match to TRBD1 covers 11 bases. Gene TRBJ2-7 matches the end of the DNA better, so the J call may be wrong. CDR3 length: 15 amino acids. Germline assignment: CDR1 SSHAT and CDR2 FNYEAQ (reference sequence). CDR3 nucleotide sequence: TGTGCTAGCAGCCCGGGGGACAGGGGGTACGACGAGCAGTACTTC. It translates to CASSPGDRGYDEQYF.

This rearrangement joins TRBV6-2 or TRBV6-3 to TRBJ2-1, with TRBD2 matching over 16 bases. Trimming removed 6 bases from V and 10 bases from J; junction bases left unmatched: 12. The CDR3 loop spans 17 amino acids. The germline V gene encodes CDR1 MNHEY and CDR2 SVGEGT. The CDR3 coding sequence is TGTGCCAGCAGGGGACTAGCGGGGGGGCCAGATACTTCGGAGCAGTTCTTC. Translating gives CASRGLAGGPDTSEQFF.

The chain carries TRBV7-6 and TRBJ2-5, with 9 bases lining up with TRBD1. The end of the DNA is better explained by TRBJ2-7, so the J call may be wrong. CDR3 length: 15 amino acids. Germline CDR1 reads SGHVS; CDR2 reads FNYEAQ. The CDR3 nucleotides read TGTGCCAGCAGCTTAGGACAGGGGGTCCTCTACGAGCAGTACTTC. This codes for CASSLGQGVLYEQYF.

The chain is built from TRBV7-9 and TRBJ2-4; no definite D call. This CDR3 has 13 amino acids. Trimming cost V 5 bases and J 4 bases, with 9 bases left between them. Germline lookup yields CDR1 SEHNR and CDR2 FQNEAQ (reference sequence). The CDR3 loop is CASSVTEKNIQYF. In nucleotides, the CDR3 is TGTGCCAGCAGCGTCACAGAAAAAAACATTCAGTACTTC.